This T cell receptor (beta chain) was captured by sequencing in a study of T cell responses to AZD1222 COVID-19 vaccine. The V and J ends lost 3 bases and 0 bases respectively, with 8 bases between them. CDR3 length equals 15 residues. The germline V gene has CDR1 MNHEY and CDR2 SMNVEV (reference sequence). Sequencing used immunoSEQ multiplex PCR; TCRdb keeps in-frame clones, though not all of them. The top ten clones hold 1.5% to 2% of a sample with roughly 140,000 clones, under 90% of them seen once. This chain uses TRBV27 with TRBJ2-2; the D call may be TRBD1 or TRBD2 (5 bases each). Sequences were derived from peripheral blood, sampled 28 days after the second AZD1222 dose. This clonotype was obtained from an adult who received the AZD1222 COVID-19 vaccine. This chain's CDR3 is CASSFRGANTGELFF. The DNA of the CDR3 is TGTGCCAGCAGTTTCCGAGGGGCGAACACCGGGGAGCTGTTTTTT.